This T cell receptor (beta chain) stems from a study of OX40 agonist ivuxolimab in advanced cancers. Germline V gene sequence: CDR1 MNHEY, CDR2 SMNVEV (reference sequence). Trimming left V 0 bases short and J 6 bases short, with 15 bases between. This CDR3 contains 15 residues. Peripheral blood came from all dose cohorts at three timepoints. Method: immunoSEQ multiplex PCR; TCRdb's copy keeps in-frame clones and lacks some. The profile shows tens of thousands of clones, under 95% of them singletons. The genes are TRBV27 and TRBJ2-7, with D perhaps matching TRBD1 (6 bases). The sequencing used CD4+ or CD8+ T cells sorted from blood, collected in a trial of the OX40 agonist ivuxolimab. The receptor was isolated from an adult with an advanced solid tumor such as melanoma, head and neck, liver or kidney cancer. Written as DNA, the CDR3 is TGTGCCAGCAGTTTATCGGCGACAGGAGGTGGCGAGCAGTACTTC. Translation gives CASSLSATGGGEQYF.